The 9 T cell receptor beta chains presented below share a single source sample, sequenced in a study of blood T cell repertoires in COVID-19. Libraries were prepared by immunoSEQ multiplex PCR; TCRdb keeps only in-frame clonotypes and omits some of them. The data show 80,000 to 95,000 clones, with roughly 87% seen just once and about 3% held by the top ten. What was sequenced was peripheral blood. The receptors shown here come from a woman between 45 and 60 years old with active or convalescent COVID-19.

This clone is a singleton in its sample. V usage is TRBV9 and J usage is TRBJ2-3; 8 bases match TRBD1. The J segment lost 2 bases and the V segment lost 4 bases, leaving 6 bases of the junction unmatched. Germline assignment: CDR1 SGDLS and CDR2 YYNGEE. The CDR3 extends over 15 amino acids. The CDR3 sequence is CASSFGQGITDTQYF. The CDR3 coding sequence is TGTGCCAGCAGCTTCGGACAGGGAATCACAGATACGCAGTATTTT.

The CDR3 region is CASSRTTLGQPQHF. The DNA for the CDR3 is TGTGCCAGCAGCCGGACAACCTTGGGGCAGCCCCAGCATTTT. The V gene is TRBV11-2, the J gene TRBJ1-5; D possibly corresponds to TRBD1 (5 bases). This CDR3 has 14 residues. Deletions cut 5 bases from V and 7 bases from J, with 15 bases between. The germline V gene encodes CDR1 SGHAT and CDR2 FQNNGV.

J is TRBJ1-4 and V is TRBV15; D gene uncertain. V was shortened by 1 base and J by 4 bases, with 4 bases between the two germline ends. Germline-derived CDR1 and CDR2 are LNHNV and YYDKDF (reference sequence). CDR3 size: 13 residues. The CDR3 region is CATSRVLNEKLFF. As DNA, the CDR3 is TGTGCCACCAGCAGAGTCCTTAATGAAAAACTGTTTTTT.

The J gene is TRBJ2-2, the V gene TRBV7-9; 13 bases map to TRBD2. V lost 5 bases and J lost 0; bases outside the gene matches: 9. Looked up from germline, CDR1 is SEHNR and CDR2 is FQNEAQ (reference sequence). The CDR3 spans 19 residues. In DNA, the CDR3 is TGTGCCAGCAGCCCCCGACTAGCGGGGGGCCACCCGAACACCGGGGAGCTGTTTTTT. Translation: CASSPRLAGGHPNTGELFF.

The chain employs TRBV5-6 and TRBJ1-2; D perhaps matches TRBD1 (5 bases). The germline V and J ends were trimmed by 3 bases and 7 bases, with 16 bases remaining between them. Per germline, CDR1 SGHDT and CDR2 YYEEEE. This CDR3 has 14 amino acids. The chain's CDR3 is CASSSKGQLGGYTF. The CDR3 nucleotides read TGTGCCAGCAGCTCCAAAGGACAATTAGGTGGCTACACCTTC.

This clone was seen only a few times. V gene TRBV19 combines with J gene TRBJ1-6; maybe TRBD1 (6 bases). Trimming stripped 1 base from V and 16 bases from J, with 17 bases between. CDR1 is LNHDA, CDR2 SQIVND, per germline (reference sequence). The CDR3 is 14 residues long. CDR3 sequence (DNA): TGTGCCAGTAGTATAGCTAACAGGGATGATGCTCTCCACTTT. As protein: CASSIANRDDALHF.

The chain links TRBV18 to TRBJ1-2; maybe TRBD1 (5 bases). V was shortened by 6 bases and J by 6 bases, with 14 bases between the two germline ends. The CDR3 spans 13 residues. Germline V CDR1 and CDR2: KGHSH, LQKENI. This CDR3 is CASSRGREDGYTF. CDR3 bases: TGTGCCAGCTCCCGGGGCAGGGAGGATGGCTACACCTTC.

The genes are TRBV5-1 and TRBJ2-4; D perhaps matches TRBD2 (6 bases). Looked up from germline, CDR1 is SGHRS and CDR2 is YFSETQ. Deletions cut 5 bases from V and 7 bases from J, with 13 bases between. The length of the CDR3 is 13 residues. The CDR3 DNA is TGCGCCAGCAGTGACGGGGGTGGGAACATTCAGTACTTC. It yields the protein CASSDGGGNIQYF.

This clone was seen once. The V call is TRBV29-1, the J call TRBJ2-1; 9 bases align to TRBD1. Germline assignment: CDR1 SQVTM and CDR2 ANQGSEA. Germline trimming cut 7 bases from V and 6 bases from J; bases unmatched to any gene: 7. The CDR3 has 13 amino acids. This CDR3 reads CSASAGQGNEQFF. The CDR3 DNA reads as TGCAGCGCAAGCGCGGGACAGGGCAATGAGCAGTTCTTC.